The rows below give T cell receptor beta chains drawn from one sample of a study of monozygotic twins with inflammatory bowel disease. TCRdb reprocessed the 5' RACE reads and stores each CDR3 protein as one record, lacking DNA. Its table records 300,000 to 350,000 distinct CDR3 sequences. Sequencing was done on a sample of blood. All receptors derive from a human donor with ulcerative colitis or Crohn's disease, or a healthy co-twin of an affected twin (not recorded which). Each CDR3 is given with its conserved first and last residue. The order of the fields is CDR3 protein, V gene, J gene.

cdr3_aa: CASSLSPYNEQFF
v_call: TRBV5-1
j_call: TRBJ2-1

cdr3_aa: CASSKRDSGSPNEQYF
v_call: TRBV21-1
j_call: TRBJ2-7

cdr3_aa: CASSSLQGAGGYTF
v_call: TRBV2
j_call: TRBJ1-2

cdr3_aa: CASSSVTTGSYGYTF
v_call: TRBV5-1
j_call: TRBJ1-2

cdr3_aa: CASTYEGRIETQYF
v_call: TRBV11-2
j_call: TRBJ2-5

cdr3_aa: CASSLASGNTIYF
v_call: TRBV7-9
j_call: TRBJ1-3

cdr3_aa: CASSFRRDSNQPQHF
v_call: TRBV12-3/TRBV12-4
j_call: TRBJ1-5

cdr3_aa: CASGDPLGWDYGYTF
v_call: TRBV28
j_call: TRBJ1-2

cdr3_aa: CASSYGARNYEQYF
v_call: TRBV5-6
j_call: TRBJ2-7

cdr3_aa: CASSQLPGGFYGYTF
v_call: TRBV3-1
j_call: TRBJ1-2

cdr3_aa: CASSLARAGNQPQHF
v_call: TRBV7-2
j_call: TRBJ1-5

cdr3_aa: CASSLSELGLAGESSYNEQFF
v_call: TRBV28
j_call: TRBJ2-1

cdr3_aa: CSARDLAGKINEQFF
v_call: TRBV20-1
j_call: TRBJ2-1

cdr3_aa: CASSQDIAPHNEQFF
v_call: TRBV3-1
j_call: TRBJ2-1

cdr3_aa: CASSLGSIKQFF
v_call: TRBV11-2
j_call: TRBJ2-1

cdr3_aa: CASSLRGSQATDTQYF
v_call: TRBV5-1
j_call: TRBJ2-3

cdr3_aa: CASSPTQTGITNYGYTF
v_call: TRBV12-3/TRBV12-4
j_call: TRBJ1-2

cdr3_aa: CASQSGGAITDTQYF
v_call: TRBV28
j_call: TRBJ2-3

cdr3_aa: CSARDPEDSLNSPLHF
v_call: TRBV20-1
j_call: TRBJ1-6

cdr3_aa: CASSLGIPLAEPDTQYF
v_call: TRBV7-2
j_call: TRBJ2-3

cdr3_aa: CASRTSNYGYTF
v_call: TRBV5-1
j_call: TRBJ1-2

cdr3_aa: CASNPEVSLYNEQFF
v_call: TRBV5-1
j_call: TRBJ2-1

cdr3_aa: CATSDGMGYTF
v_call: TRBV24-1
j_call: TRBJ1-2

cdr3_aa: CATSDTTGNNEQFF
v_call: TRBV24-1
j_call: TRBJ2-1

cdr3_aa: CASSPIIHRGRSSDTQYF
v_call: TRBV6-1
j_call: TRBJ2-3

cdr3_aa: CASSLAGDNSPLHF
v_call: TRBV28
j_call: TRBJ1-6

cdr3_aa: CASSSAGQSTDTQYF
v_call: TRBV7-3
j_call: TRBJ2-3

cdr3_aa: CASARNLGTQYF
v_call: TRBV27
j_call: TRBJ2-5

cdr3_aa: CSVEAGLSGRTDTQYF
v_call: TRBV29-1
j_call: TRBJ2-3

cdr3_aa: CASSESGGAQTDEQFF
v_call: TRBV25-1
j_call: TRBJ2-1

cdr3_aa: CASSLTGLGTDTQYF
v_call: TRBV7-2
j_call: TRBJ2-3

cdr3_aa: CAWSVESVETTEAFF
v_call: TRBV30
j_call: TRBJ1-1

cdr3_aa: CASNPHGTNTEAFF
v_call: TRBV25-1
j_call: TRBJ1-1

cdr3_aa: CASSLDETDNSPLHF
v_call: TRBV12-3/TRBV12-4
j_call: TRBJ1-6

cdr3_aa: CASSLTEGLKRSYEQYF
v_call: TRBV28
j_call: TRBJ2-7

cdr3_aa: CASRGQTLVGYTF
v_call: TRBV7-8
j_call: TRBJ1-2

cdr3_aa: CASSLLTIGGGASYGYTF
v_call: TRBV3-1
j_call: TRBJ1-2

cdr3_aa: CASTRTGGLSGANVLTF
v_call: TRBV6-2/TRBV6-3
j_call: TRBJ2-6

cdr3_aa: CASSLAPGRASYEQYF
v_call: TRBV27
j_call: TRBJ2-7

cdr3_aa: CASSRDRGSREKLFF
v_call: TRBV5-5
j_call: TRBJ1-4

cdr3_aa: CASSANGDTEAFF
v_call: TRBV5-1
j_call: TRBJ1-1